This is a list of T cell receptor beta chains from one sample in a study of PD-1 blockade in mismatch repair-deficient tumors. TCRdb's copy holds only in-frame clones and misses some; the assay was immunoSEQ multiplex PCR. There are tens of thousands of clones in the sample; 70% to 85% occur only once, and nearly 5.5% lies in the top ten. The sequencing used peripheral blood, collected 2 weeks after starting pembrolizumab. The receptors derive from an adult with mismatch repair-deficient cancer. Each CDR3 is given with its conserved first and last residue. A D gene is named only where the DNA matches it firmly. Clone size is not always given. Where it is, it says once, few, many or a class for expanded clones.

size,V,J,length,D,DNA,CDR3
-,TRBV4-2,TRBJ2-3,16,-,TGTGCCAGCAGCGAAAGTAGCGGACTACACACAGATACGCAGTATTTT,CASSESSGLHTDTQYF
medium-sized,TRBV29-1,TRBJ2-1,14,TRBD2,TGCAGCGTTGGAGGGACTAGCGGGAGTGATGAGCAGTTCTTC,CSVGGTSGSDEQFF
-,TRBV6-6,TRBJ2-1,16,TRBD1,TGTGCCAGCAGTTACGATTCCGGGACAGGGGGCAATGAGCAGTTCTTC,CASSYDSGTGGNEQFF
-,TRBV19,TRBJ2-1,18,TRBD1,TGTGCCAGTAGTACCTGGGACAGGGGGATCATTTCCTACAATGAGCAGTTCTTC,CASSTWDRGIISYNEQFF
-,TRBV9,TRBJ1-2,12,-,TGTGCCAGCAGCGCATTGACCTATGGCTACACCTTC,CASSALTYGYTF
-,TRBV30,TRBJ2-7,12,TRBD1,TGTGCCTGGGGGGACAGGTTGGGAGAGCAGTACTTC,CAWGDRLGEQYF
-,TRBV5-4,TRBJ2-7,12,-,TGTGCCAGCAGCGATCCTTACGGCGAGCAGTACTTC,CASSDPYGEQYF
medium-sized,TRBV11-3,TRBJ2-1,18,TRBD2,TGTGCCAGCAGCTTAGGTGGGGGCAGCGGGGGATCCTACAATGAGCAGTTCTTC,CASSLGGGSGGSYNEQFF
few,TRBV7-9,TRBJ2-2,13,TRBD1,TGTGCCAGCAGCGTACAGGGGAGCGGGGAGCTGTTTTTT,CASSVQGSGELFF
once,TRBV7-9,TRBJ2-1,15,-,TGTGCCAGCAGCTTGGAGGGGCTCACCTACAATGAGCAGTTCTTC,CASSLEGLTYNEQFF
-,TRBV5-6,TRBJ2-7,12,-,TGTGCCAGCAGCTTGTCGGGCTACGAGCAGTACTTC,CASSLSGYEQYF
-,TRBV30,TRBJ1-2,16,TRBD1,TGTGCCTGGAGTCGGACAGGGGGCAGAAGTGCGGATGGCTACACCTTC,CAWSRTGGRSADGYTF
-,TRBV18,TRBJ2-3,13,-,TGTGCCAGCTCAGAGAGCGGTTCAGATACGCAGTATTTT,CASSESGSDTQYF
-,TRBV29-1,TRBJ1-1,12,TRBD1,TGCAGCGTCCGGGACAGGGTCACTGAAGCTTTCTTT,CSVRDRVTEAFF
-,TRBV6-5,TRBJ2-1,16,TRBD2,TGTGCCAGCAGTTACGTTGGACTAGCGGGAAACAATGAGCAGTTCTTC,CASSYVGLAGNNEQFF
-,TRBV30,TRBJ1-4,13,-,TGTGCCTGGGACGGATGGGGAGTCGAAAAACTGTTTTTT,CAWDGWGVEKLFF
-,TRBV5-1,TRBJ2-3,16,TRBD1,TGCGCCAGCAGCTTGGCTAGGGACAGGGGGACAGATACGCAGTATTTT,CASSLARDRGTDTQYF
-,TRBV15,TRBJ1-2,17,TRBD1,TGTGCCACCAGCAGGAGTAGGGAAGGGACAGGGTCGGGCGGCTACACCTTC,CATSRSREGTGSGGYTF
-,TRBV29-1,TRBJ1-1,15,-,TGCAGCGGGGGGAGGGACCTGATCATGAACACTGAAGCTTTCTTT,CSGGRDLIMNTEAFF
-,TRBV2,TRBJ2-1,19,TRBD2,TGTGCCAGCAGTGAATATGGTCAAGCGGGAGGGTACTCCTACAATGAGCAGTTCTTC,CASSEYGQAGGYSYNEQFF
-,TRBV6-1,TRBJ1-5,13,-,TGTGCCAGCAGTGAGGACGCAAATCAGCCCCAGCATTTT,CASSEDANQPQHF
few,TRBV5-1,TRBJ2-1,14,-,TGCGCCAGCAGCTTGGCCAAATACAACAATGAGCAGTTCTTC,CASSLAKYNNEQFF
-,TRBV7-2,TRBJ2-5,16,-,TGTGCCAGCAGCTTTGAGCTAGAAGGAGGCCAAGAGACCCAGTACTTC,CASSFELEGGQETQYF
-,TRBV29-1,TRBJ2-1,16,TRBD2,TGCAGCGTTGACAGGAGCGGGAGAAAATCCTACAATGAGCAGTTCTTC,CSVDRSGRKSYNEQFF
-,TRBV6-6,TRBJ1-4,14,-,TGTGCCAGCAGTTACTCTAGGGTGAATGAAAAACTGTTTTTT,CASSYSRVNEKLFF
few,TRBV28,TRBJ1-2,12,TRBD1,TGTGCCAGAGCCGACAGGGCCGGTGGCTACACCTTC,CARADRAGGYTF